Presented here are 17 T cell receptor beta chains from one specimen sequenced in a study of identical twins. TCRdb used MiXCR to reprocess the 5' RACE reads, holding one entry per CDR3 protein. This sample has just over 500,000 distinct CDR3 sequences, with 22% found just once. This sample also appeared in a second study, on T cells expressing NK-cell markers.

The specimen was CD4+ T cells sorted from blood. The receptor set was obtained from a woman aged 18-29 years in good health.

The chain couples TRBV7-6 to TRBJ2-5; tentative D call: TRBD2 (6 bases). The germline V and J ends were trimmed by 1 base and 3 bases, with 12 bases remaining between them. This CDR3 contains 15 residues. Germline assignment: CDR1 SGHVS and CDR2 FNYEAQ. In nucleotides, the CDR3 is TGTGCCAGCAGCTTAGACCCTAGCGTCAAAGAGACCCAGTACTTC. Protein: CASSLDPSVKETQYF.

A few counts support this clonotype. The chain links TRBV12-3 or TRBV12-4 to TRBJ2-3, with D tentatively TRBD2 (8 bases). V was pared by 3 bases and J by 4 bases, with 17 bases between. The CDR3 length is 16 residues. CDR3 in amino acids: CASSFGRGQVPDTQYF. In DNA, the CDR3 is TGTGCCAGCAGTTTCGGGAGGGGGCAGGTTCCAGATACGCAGTATTTT.

V and J are TRBV4-3 and TRBJ2-3; 7 bases are shared with TRBD2. Germline V gene data show CDR1 as LGHNA and CDR2 as YSLEER. The junction had 8 bases not matched to a gene; V was cut back by 5 bases and J by 3 bases. The CDR3 is made up of 15 amino acids. DNA of the CDR3: TGCGCCAGCAGCAACCGGGACTATCGAACAGATACGCAGTATTTT. Amino acids: CASSNRDYRTDTQYF.

The chain joins TRBV29-1 to TRBJ1-1; D gene unclear. This CDR3 has 15 residues. The V end lost 4 bases, the J end lost 0 bases, and 15 bases lay between the germline ends. CDR1 and CDR2 (germline): SQVTM, ANQGSEA. The CDR3, as DNA: TGCAGCGTTGGAGTCTTTTCCTCAATGAACACTGAAGCTTTCTTT. Translating it yields CSVGVFSSMNTEAFF.

J is TRBJ2-7 and V is TRBV20-1, with D possibly matching TRBD1 (5 bases). The CDR3 extends over 14 amino acids. Germline V gene data show CDR1 as DFQATT and CDR2 as SNEGSKA (reference sequence). V dropped 3 bases and J dropped 5 bases, with 17 bases sitting between them. For the CDR3, the DNA is TGCAGTGCTAGCTTTCTAAGGGGCTTCAACGAGCAGTACTTC. Encoded protein: CSASFLRGFNEQYF.

This clonotype was seen a few times. This chain uses TRBV6-5 with TRBJ1-5; weak D call: TRBD1 (5 bases). Germline V gene data show CDR1 as MNHEY and CDR2 as SVGAGI. The CDR3 extends over 14 amino acids. V lost 2 bases and J 6 bases, leaving 11 bases between the germline ends. CDR3 protein: CASSYGGVSQPQHF. The CDR3 bases are TGTGCCAGCAGTTACGGGGGTGTAAGTCAGCCCCAGCATTTT.

This clonotype came up a few times. The chain combines TRBV10-3 with TRBJ2-1; unclear D gene. The CDR3 loop spans 11 amino acids. The V gene's germline CDR1 is ENHRY and CDR2 SYGVKD. The germline V and J ends were trimmed by 9 bases and 6 bases, with 9 bases remaining between them. In nucleotides, the CDR3 is TGTGCCATGGGTGTGGGCAATGAGCAGTTCTTC. Translating gives CAMGVGNEQFF.

This clonotype was observed a handful of times. The gene calls are TRBV20-1 and TRBJ2-1; 7 bases are shared with TRBD1. CDR3 length: 14 amino acids. V lost 6 bases, J lost 6 bases, and 11 bases stayed unmatched. The V gene's germline CDR1 is DFQATT and CDR2 SNEGSKA (reference sequence). The CDR3 protein is CSARGQRNFNEQFF. In DNA form, the CDR3 reads TGCAGTGCGAGGGGACAGCGAAACTTCAATGAGCAGTTCTTC.

The chain carries TRBV20-1 and TRBJ2-1; 8 bases agree with TRBD2. The CDR3 loop spans 12 amino acids. Germline loops: CDR1 DFQATT, CDR2 SNEGSKA (reference sequence). V dropped 6 bases and J dropped 9; count of bases not matched to a gene: 7. CDR3 sequence (DNA): TGCAGTGCCCTAGGACTAGCCTCTGAGCAGTTCTTC. This codes for CSALGLASEQFF.

The chain has TRBV4-3 and TRBJ1-2, with D unclear. Germline CDR1 LGHNA, CDR2 YSLEER. The CDR3 extends over 16 amino acids. V was clipped by 0 bases and J by 0 bases, with 11 bases between them. The CDR3: CASSQDFLRTNYGYTF. CDR3 DNA sequence: TGCGCCAGCAGCCAAGACTTCCTCCGCACTAACTATGGCTACACCTTC.

This chain joins TRBV29-1 and TRBJ2-7, with D perhaps matching TRBD1 (5 bases). This CDR3 spans 13 amino acids. Germline lookup yields CDR1 SQVTM and CDR2 ANQGSEA. V lost 2 bases and J 6 bases, leaving 14 bases between the germline ends. The CDR3 DNA follows: TGCAGCGTTGAAAAGCAGGGTTCAGGCGAGCAGTACTTC. Translation: CSVEKQGSGEQYF.

CDR3 loop: CASGIAGLVRNTEAFF. The CDR3 DNA sequence: TGTGCTAGTGGTATCGCGGGGCTTGTGAGGAACACTGAAGCTTTCTTT. This chain links TRBV12-5 with TRBJ1-1; TRBD1 is a possible D gene (5 bases). Germline CDR1 LGHNT, CDR2 FRNRAP. V was shortened by 5 bases and J by 1 base, with 17 bases between the two germline ends. The CDR3 totals 16 residues. Full variable domain (remainder filled in from reference TRBV12-5 and TRBJ1-1): DARVTQTPRHKVTEMGQEVTMRCQPILGHNTVFWYRQTMMQGLELLAYFRNRAPLDDSGMPKDRFSAEMPDATLATLKIQPSEPRDSAVYFCASGIAGLVRNTEAFFGQGTRLTVV.

The genes are TRBV7-3 and TRBJ1-2, with D perhaps matching TRBD1 (5 bases). Germline V gene lookup returns CDR1 SGHTA and CDR2 FQGTGA. The V end lost 5 bases, the J end lost 8 bases, and 15 bases lay between the germline ends. The CDR3 sequence is 13 residues long. DNA of the CDR3: TGTGCCAGCAGCCCAGGGTCTTGGGAGGGCTACACCTTC. This translates into CASSPGSWEGYTF.

This clonotype came up a few times. The chain links TRBV7-6 to TRBJ2-7; D is perhaps TRBD2 (7 bases). The CDR3 covers 17 residues. Trimming stripped 1 base from V and 2 bases from J, with 18 bases between. Per the germline V gene, CDR1 is SGHVS and CDR2 is FNYEAQ. CDR3 sequence: CASSLGVGGARAYEQYF. The CDR3 nucleotides are TGTGCCAGCAGCTTAGGAGTAGGGGGGGCCCGAGCCTACGAGCAGTACTTC.

V usage is TRBV7-2 and J usage is TRBJ1-1; D remains unclear. The CDR3 spans 12 residues. The V end was cut by 4 bases, the J end by 7 bases, with 10 bases between. Germline CDR1 is SGHTA and CDR2 is FQGNSA. The DNA of the CDR3 is TGTGCCAGCAGCTGGCGACCGGGTGAAGCTTTCTTT. Protein: CASSWRPGEAFF.

This clonotype was observed a handful of times. The chain carries TRBV4-3 and TRBJ1-2; the D gene is possibly TRBD1 (5 bases). Germline CDR1 and CDR2: LGHNA and YSLEER. V was pared by 0 bases and J by 4 bases, with 15 bases between. The CDR3 sequence is 16 residues long. CDR3 in DNA: TGCGCCAGCAGCCAAGATGTCTCGGGGCTGAGCTATGGCTACACCTTC. Amino acid sequence: CASSQDVSGLSYGYTF.

This clonotype was detected only a few times. This chain uses TRBV7-2 with TRBJ2-1; no definite D call. The V end lost 5 bases, the J end lost 4 bases, and 15 bases lay between the germline ends. The CDR3 extends over 15 amino acids. CDR1 and CDR2 (germline): SGHTA, FQGNSA. The CDR3, as DNA: TGTGCCAGCAGCGCTGACGGGCAGATATACAATGAGCAGTTCTTC. It specifies CASSADGQIYNEQFF.